This TCR beta chain is drawn from a study of shared clonotypes between healthy human individuals. The table came from immunoSEQ multiplex PCR; TCRdb's copy has only in-frame clones and leaves some out. Of about 600,000 clones in the sample, around 97% were seen once. Notes on this clone: The antigen remains undetermined.

The V end lost 8 bases, the J end lost 2 bases, and 19 bases lay between the germline ends. Germline V gene lookup returns CDR1 MDHEN and CDR2 SYDVKM. There are 16 residues in the CDR3. General study points: Memory subsets generally showed smaller estimated richness than naive subsets did. The represented genetic and exposure-history diversity was limited by the small number of donors. Sorted-subset sequencing, rarefaction showed, was incomplete despite large depth.

Specimen: naive CD4+ T cells sorted from blood. Indicated subset: CD45RA+ positively selected. The chain recombines TRBV28 with TRBJ1-5; no definite D call. The source of this sequence is a woman aged 30 to 39 in good health. CDR3 amino acids: CASQTTPGSGNQPQHF. The CDR3 DNA follows: TGTGCCAGCCAAACTACCCCCGGGTCTGGCAATCAGCCCCAGCATTTT.